These 2 T cell receptor beta chains came from one sample sequenced in a study of blood T cell repertoires in COVID-19. The assay was immunoSEQ multiplex PCR, and TCRdb's table has in-frame clones only and misses some. The sample includes some 160,000 clones, nearly 80% of them seen just once. Sequencing used peripheral blood. These receptors came from a woman of 80 years or more with acute or convalescent COVID-19.

The chain uses TRBV2 and TRBJ1-2; D might be TRBD1 (6 bases). CDR3 length equals 14 residues. V lost 4 bases and J 2 bases, leaving 11 bases between the germline ends. CDR1 is SNHLY and CDR2 is FYNNEI in the germline V gene. In DNA, the CDR3 is TGTGCCAGCAGTGTTGGACAGTTAAACTATGGCTACACCTTC. Translated, it gives CASSVGQLNYGYTF.

This clone was recorded once. The CDR3 bases are TGTGCCAGCAGCAGGGGAAGTGTCGGTCCCAAAAGCAATCAGCCCCAGCATTTT. Its translation: CASSRGSVGPKSNQPQHF. V and J are TRBV11-2 and TRBJ1-5, with D perhaps TRBD1 (5 bases). CDR3 length: 18 amino acids. V was clipped by 5 bases and J by 1 base, with 21 bases between them. Germline V gene sequence: CDR1 SGHAT, CDR2 FQNNGV. The whole variable domain, remainder taken from reference TRBV11-2 and TRBJ1-5, is EAGVAQSPRYKIIEKRQSVAFWCNPISGHATLYWYQQILGQGPKLLIQFQNNGVVDDSQLPKDRFSAERLKGVDSTLKIQPAKLEDSAVYLCASSRGSVGPKSNQPQHFGDGTRLSIL.